The clone carrying this TCR beta chain appeared a few times. Its antigen is as yet unknown. From germline, CDR1 is SNHLY and CDR2 FYNNEI. This CDR3 region has 14 residues. V shed 3 bases and J 5 bases; nucleotides not matched to a gene: 6. This sample is part of a study of OX40 agonist ivuxolimab in advanced cancers. Whole-study results and caveats: The antigen specificity of the peripheral T cells (those that were expanded) was not determined. In the 0.1-3.0 mg/kg groups, partial responders showed among the lowest expansion. On average, CD8+ T cells showed a greater number of expanded clones than CD4+.

Clones were read by immunoSEQ multiplex PCR, and TCRdb kept only the in-frame ones, dropping some. Here the sample spans 60,000 to 70,000 clones, approximately 90% being singletons. Blood draws occurred at baseline, cycle 4 day 1, and cycle 7 day 1. Source: CD4+ or CD8+ T cells sorted from blood, taken in a trial of the OX40 agonist ivuxolimab. This chain joins TRBV2 and TRBJ2-7, with 8 bases lining up with TRBD2. The source is an adult with an advanced solid tumor such as melanoma, head and neck, liver or kidney cancer. The CDR3 bases are TGTGCCAGCAGTGACATCGGCGGGAGGAACGAGCAGTACTTC. Translation gives CASSDIGGRNEQYF. The entire variable domain, with the rest obtained from reference TRBV2 and TRBJ2-7, is as follows: EPEVTQTPSHQVTQMGQEVILRCVPISNHLYFYWYRQILGQKVEFLVSFYNNEISEKSEIFDDQFSVERPDGSNFTLKIRSTKLEDSAMYFCASSDIGGRNEQYFGPGTRLTVT.